This T cell receptor beta chain was captured by sequencing in a study of technical replicates of blood from several donors (dated by TCRdb to about 2017). The junction shows trimming of 4 bases on V and 6 bases on J, plus 21 bases between the germline ends. The germline V gene gives CDR1 as SNHLY and CDR2 as FYNNEI. The CDR3 starts with the cysteine, ends with the phenylalanine, and has 17 residues. The retained sequence is limited to the CDR3, 51 bases, with the frame set at the first base. For this clone: This clone's antigen is unknown. The sample holds no much larger clone one base away, and base qualities are not on file.

The library came from the immunoSEQ multiplex PCR assay. Sourced from immuneACCESS, this table was stored by TCRdb with only in-frame sequences that have V and J called. A share of the clones is absent; for the studies checked, an unresolved V gene accounts for under half, and the remainder has no known explanation. Within this sample are some 56,000 clones, with 90% to 95% of them counted one time only. 2.5% to 3.5% of the sample rests with the top ten. The chain employs TRBV2 and TRBJ1-4; tentative D gene TRBD1, with 5 bases matching. This clonotype was sampled from a human donor in good health. Some clones in this sample may be carry-over from other donors' samples. Sequenced: PBMCs. The encoded CDR3 is CASSAVFTGPWDEKLFF. The DNA sequence follows: TGTGCCAGCAGTGCGGTTTTCACAGGCCCGTGGGATGAAAAACTGTTTTTT.